Below, 18 T cell receptor beta chains from the same sample are listed, as sequenced in a study of control samples from healthy donors and cancer patients. Sequencing used immunoSEQ multiplex PCR; TCRdb keeps in-frame clones, though not all of them. The data contain approximately 150,000 clones, 93% of them singletons. The sequencing input was blood. Receptors were obtained from a man aged 18 to 30 in good health.

V is TRBV5-4 and J is TRBJ2-3; 7 nucleotides line up with TRBD2. The germline V gene encodes CDR1 SGHNT and CDR2 YYREEE (reference sequence). The trim removed 2 bases at V and 4 bases at J, leaving 4 bases unmatched. CDR3 length equals 14 residues. CDR3 DNA: TGTGCCAGCAGCTTCGGGGGGTTATCAGATACGCAGTATTTT. Its protein product is CASSFGGLSDTQYF.

The chain employs TRBV28 and TRBJ1-4; D call uncertain. Germline V gene sequence: CDR1 MDHEN, CDR2 SYDVKM. Between the trimmed V and J ends, which lost 4 bases and 0 bases, there was a span of 12 bases. CDR3 length: 16 residues. DNA for the CDR3: TGTGCCAGCAGTTCTCCACCCAGTGCAACTAATGAAAAACTGTTTTTT. Translating gives CASSSPPSATNEKLFF.

This chain links TRBV19 with TRBJ2-1, with a weak D call TRBD1 (6 bases). V shed 0 bases and J shed 7 bases, with 13 bases lying between them. The CDR3 sequence is 15 residues long. Germline values: CDR1 LNHDA, CDR2 SQIVND (reference sequence). CDR3 in amino acids: CASSIEGQGRNEQFF. The CDR3 nucleotides read TGTGCCAGTAGTATAGAGGGCCAGGGGCGTAATGAGCAGTTCTTC. Full variable domain (outside the CDR3, taken from reference TRBV19 and TRBJ2-1): DGGITQSPKYLFRKEGQNVTLSCEQNLNHDAMYWYRQDPGQGLRLIYYSQIVNDFQKGDIAEGYSVSREKKESFPLTVTSAQKNPTAFYLCASSIEGQGRNEQFFGPGTRLTVL.

This clone has only one observation. The chain recombines TRBV4-3 with TRBJ2-7; D is perhaps TRBD2 (5 bases). The V gene lost 0 bases and the J gene lost 4 bases, with 16 bases spanning the gap. Germline V lookup: CDR1 LGHNA, CDR2 YSLEER. The CDR3 is 16 amino acids. As DNA, the CDR3 is TGCGCCAGCAGCCAAGATGTGAGCGGCGTTCCTTACGAGCAGTACTTC. Translating it yields CASSQDVSGVPYEQYF.

The J gene is TRBJ1-1, the V gene TRBV4-2; tentative D call: TRBD1 (5 bases). The V and J ends lost 3 bases and 1 base respectively, with 24 bases between them. The CDR3 consists of 19 residues. Germline values: CDR1 LGHNA, CDR2 YNFKEQ. The CDR3 is CASSHLRQTHIRKNTEAFF. CDR3 bases: TGTGCCAGCAGCCACCTTAGACAGACCCACATTCGTAAGAACACTGAAGCTTTCTTT.

The chain combines TRBV27 with TRBJ2-1; 7 bases fit TRBD1. Germline CDR1 reads MNHEY; CDR2 reads SMNVEV (reference sequence). The CDR3 runs to 14 residues. The trim removed 2 bases at V and 10 bases at J, leaving 8 bases unmatched. As DNA, the CDR3 is TGTGCCAGCAGTTTAAGGGGGCCTGACTACGAGCAGTTCTTC. Translating it yields CASSLRGPDYEQFF.

CDR3 DNA: TGTGCCAGCATGGGCTGGTGGACAGGGGGCCTCGATCAGCCCCAGCATTTT. This sequence encodes CASMGWWTGGLDQPQHF. This chain joins TRBV6-4 and TRBJ1-5; 11 positions match TRBD1. This CDR3 spans 17 amino acids. The V gene end was trimmed by 7 bases and the J gene end by 5 bases; junction bases not matched to a gene: 13. Germline CDR1 reads MRHNA; CDR2 reads SNTAGT.

The chain links TRBV4-3 to TRBJ2-7; D is possibly TRBD1 or TRBD2 (5 bases each). The CDR3 contains 16 residues. V gave up 4 bases and J gave up 1 base, with 17 bases separating them. Germline V gene sequence: CDR1 LGHNA, CDR2 YSLEER. Here the CDR3 reads CASSRYYTGRSYEQYF. The CDR3 bases are TGCGCCAGCAGCCGGTACTACACGGGGCGGTCCTACGAGCAGTACTTC.

Here the CDR3 reads CASSLGGLGEQFF. The CDR3, as DNA: TGTGCCAGCAGCTTAGGGGGTTTGGGTGAGCAGTTCTTC. This rearrangement joins TRBV11-3 to TRBJ2-1; D gene uncertain. The CDR3 contains 13 residues. The V end was cut by 1 base, the J end by 9 bases, with 10 bases between. Germline V gives CDR1 SGHNT, CDR2 YENEEA.

The V gene is TRBV18, the J gene TRBJ2-7; possible D gene TRBD2, 6 bases. Germline V CDR1 and CDR2: KGHSH, LQKENI. The CDR3 length is 15 residues. Deletions cut 6 bases from V and 0 bases from J, with 15 bases between. The DNA of the CDR3 is TGTGCCAGCTCCTCAACCGGGACTGCCTCCTACGAGCAGTACTTC. Translated: CASSSTGTASYEQYF.

The chain uses TRBV11-2 and TRBJ2-6; the D gene is possibly TRBD2 (5 bases). Trimming left V 2 bases short and J 4 bases short, with 21 bases between. CDR3 length: 19 amino acids. CDR1 is SGHAT and CDR2 is FQNNGV in the germline V gene. The CDR3 DNA is TGTGCCAGCAGCTTATATTGGACTCCCGGCGGGTCAGGGGCCAACGTCCTGACTTTC. Translation: CASSLYWTPGGSGANVLTF. Together with reference TRBV11-2 and TRBJ2-6, the CDR3 gives the full variable domain: EAGVAQSPRYKIIEKRQSVAFWCNPISGHATLYWYQQILGQGPKLLIQFQNNGVVDDSQLPKDRFSAERLKGVDSTLKIQPAKLEDSAVYLCASSLYWTPGGSGANVLTFGAGSRLTVL.

The chain joins TRBV5-6 to TRBJ1-2, with D maybe TRBD1 (5 bases). V gave up 0 bases and J gave up 4 bases, with 10 bases separating them. The CDR3 has 14 residues. In germline, CDR1 is SGHDT, CDR2 YYEEEE. The CDR3 region has the DNA TGTGCCAGCAGCTTGGGGGGCCCTTCCTATGGCTACACCTTC. This sequence encodes CASSLGGPSYGYTF.

The CDR3 spells CASTTQGLGEQFF. The CDR3 nucleotides are TGTGCCAGTACCACCCAGGGGCTGGGGGAGCAGTTCTTC. The chain combines TRBV19 with TRBJ2-1, with D tentatively TRBD1 (6 bases). Germline CDR1 reads LNHDA; CDR2 reads SQIVND (reference sequence). The CDR3 is 13 residues long. V was pared by 7 bases and J by 10 bases, with 17 bases between.

The V call is TRBV6-1, the J call TRBJ1-1; D is unresolved. CDR3 size: 15 residues. The germline V gene has CDR1 MNHNS and CDR2 SASEGT. V lost 2 bases to trimming and J lost 0 bases, with 10 bases between them. CDR3 sequence: CASSEFGEMNTEAFF. The CDR3 coding sequence is TGTGCCAGCAGTGAATTTGGGGAGATGAACACTGAAGCTTTCTTT.

The count of this clone is one. The chain is built from TRBV6-6 and TRBJ2-7; perhaps TRBD2 as D (5 bases). This CDR3 contains 13 residues. Trimming took off 6 bases at V and 11 bases at J, with 20 bases between the two ends. Germline CDR1 is MNHNY and CDR2 is SVGAGI (reference sequence). The CDR3: CASRPAGVAVKYF. CDR3 bases: TGTGCCAGCAGACCCGCCGGGGTCGCAGTTAAGTACTTC.

The V gene is TRBV29-1, the J gene TRBJ2-1; the match to TRBD2 covers 8 bases. The CDR3 is 13 amino acids. The germline V gene encodes CDR1 SQVTM and CDR2 ANQGSEA. V shed 3 bases, J shed 4 bases, and the junction held 2 bases outside the gene matches. As DNA, the CDR3 is TGCAGCGTTGAGACTAGCGTATACAATGAGCAGTTCTTC. It codes for CSVETSVYNEQFF.

CDR3 DNA: TGTGCCAGTAGTATTGGCTACAATGAGCAGTTCTTC. This gives the protein CASSIGYNEQFF. J is TRBJ2-1 and V is TRBV19; D is unresolved. Trimming shortened V by 3 bases and J by 3 bases, and 3 bases separated the two germline ends. The CDR3 has 12 residues. The germline gives CDR1 LNHDA, CDR2 SQIVND (reference sequence).

This clone was picked up a small number of times. The chain carries TRBV6-5 and TRBJ1-4; no clear D. The germline V gene has CDR1 MNHEY and CDR2 SVGAGI. V was clipped by 2 bases and J by 2 bases, with 12 bases between them. The CDR3 sequence is 16 residues long. CDR3 nucleotide sequence: TGTGCCAGCAGTTACATGGGATTATCCACTAATGAAAAACTGTTTTTT. Encoded protein: CASSYMGLSTNEKLFF.